This T cell receptor (beta chain) was profiled in a study of OX40 agonist ivuxolimab in advanced cancers. Study-level information: The diagnoses of dose-escalation patients were hepatocellular carcinoma, melanoma, renal cell or head and neck cancer.

Study outcomes and limitations: Clonal expansion from baseline to week 6 occurred in both CD4+ and CD8+ T cells.

Sampled blood was obtained at baseline, cycle 4 day 1, and cycle 7 day 1. Some clones are missing from TCRdb's copy, which holds only in-frame ones; the method was immunoSEQ multiplex PCR. The data hold roughly 60,000 clones, with roughly 80% observed a single time. This clone was detected a few times. The antigen is not known. The ends were cut back, 3 bases at V and 2 bases at J, with 6 bases in the middle. There are 12 residues in the CDR3. Per the germline V gene, CDR1 is GTSNPN and CDR2 is SVGIG (reference sequence). The gene calls are TRBV30 and TRBJ2-3, with D uncertain. The clonotype was recovered from an adult with an advanced solid tumor such as melanoma, head and neck, liver or kidney cancer. The input for sequencing was CD4+ or CD8+ T cells sorted from blood, taken in a trial of the OX40 agonist ivuxolimab. The CDR3 coding sequence is TGTGCCTGGAGCGAAATCACAGATACGCAGTATTTT. This translates into CAWSEITDTQYF.